One sample yielded the 21 T cell receptor beta chains listed below, sequenced in a study of cytomegalovirus exposure and HLA in healthy donors. Produced via immunoSEQ multiplex PCR; TCRdb's table is partial and in-frame only. The profile covers tens of thousands of clones, with around 90% appearing a single time and 3.5% to 4% taken by the ten largest. The specimen sequenced was PBMCs. The receptors here all came from a woman between 18 and 30 years old in good health and CMV-seropositive.

The J gene is TRBJ1-6, the V gene TRBV4-3; D remains ambiguous. Trimming took off 0 bases at V and 0 bases at J, with 9 bases between the two ends. CDR3 length: 17 amino acids. Germline V gene lookup returns CDR1 LGHNA and CDR2 YSLEER. DNA for the CDR3: TGCGCCAGCAGCCAAGATCTTGCGAGCTCCTATAATTCACCCCTCCACTTT. It specifies CASSQDLASSYNSPLHF.

J is TRBJ2-2 and V is TRBV28; 7 bases map to TRBD1. The V gene end was trimmed by 6 bases and the J gene end by 7 bases; junction bases not matched to a gene: 5. The CDR3 covers 13 residues. Germline CDR1 MDHEN, CDR2 SYDVKM. The DNA of the CDR3 is TGTGCCAGCAGACAGGGGTTCCACGGGGAGCTGTTTTTT. It specifies CASRQGFHGELFF.

The genes are TRBV18 and TRBJ1-2; D gene ambiguous. This CDR3 comprises 16 residues. Trimming cost V 4 bases and J 1 base, with 16 bases left between them. Germline CDR1 and CDR2: KGHSH and LQKENI. The CDR3 region is CASSLDVGEVNYGYTF. For the CDR3, the DNA is TGTGCCAGCTCACTGGATGTTGGGGAGGTTAACTATGGCTACACCTTC. Variable domain in full (rest from reference TRBV18 and TRBJ1-2): NAGVMQNPRHLVRRRGQEARLRCSPMKGHSHVYWYRQLPEEGLKFMVYLQKENIIDESGMPKERFSAEFPKEGPSILRIQQVVRGDSAAYFCASSLDVGEVNYGYTFGSGTRLTVV.

This chain links TRBV15 with TRBJ2-3; TRBD1 matches at 7 bases. The CDR3 sequence is 16 residues long. Per germline, CDR1 LNHNV and CDR2 YYDKDF (reference sequence). The J segment lost 3 bases and the V segment lost 2 bases, leaving 8 bases of the junction unmatched. In nucleotides, the CDR3 is TGTGCCACCAGCAGAAAGACAGGGCGTCGGACAGATACGCAGTATTTT. Its protein product is CATSRKTGRRTDTQYF.

This rearrangement joins TRBV2 to TRBJ2-1, with a weak D call TRBD1 (6 bases). The CDR3 sequence is 14 residues long. Germline CDR1 reads SNHLY; CDR2 reads FYNNEI. V gave up 7 bases and J gave up 0 bases, with 10 bases separating them. DNA for the CDR3: TGTGCCAGCACAGACAGGAGCTCCTACAATGAGCAGTTCTTC. Amino acid sequence: CASTDRSSYNEQFF.

The genes are TRBV6-4 and TRBJ2-5; tentative D call: TRBD1 (5 bases). V was shortened by 3 bases and J by 1 base, with 9 bases between the two germline ends. The CDR3 is made up of 14 amino acids. CDR1 MRHNA and CDR2 SNTAGT come from the germline V gene. The DNA for the CDR3 is TGTGCCAGCAGTGAAGGCAGGGCCCAAGAGACCCAGTACTTC. Its protein is CASSEGRAQETQYF.

This sequence joins TRBV5-6 and TRBJ2-7, with 9 bases lining up with TRBD2. CDR3 length: 14 amino acids. Unmatched junction bases numbered 7, after V lost 2 bases and J lost 7 bases. Germline V CDR1 and CDR2: SGHDT, YYEEEE. The CDR3 nucleotides read TGTGCCAGCAGCTTCCGGACTAGCGCGCGGGAGCAGTACTTC. It codes for CASSFRTSAREQYF.

This chain connects TRBV18 to TRBJ2-2, with 7 positions matching TRBD1. The germline gives CDR1 KGHSH, CDR2 LQKENI. The length of the CDR3 is 15 residues. The ends lost 4 bases at V and 4 bases at J; junction bases unmatched: 6. This CDR3 reads CASSRSTGFTGELFF. The CDR3 region has the DNA TGTGCCAGCTCACGGTCGACAGGGTTCACCGGGGAGCTGTTTTTT.

The chain carries TRBV5-8 and TRBJ1-2, with D perhaps matching TRBD1 (6 bases). This CDR3 spans 15 amino acids. V was shortened by 1 base and J by 8 bases, with 18 bases between the two germline ends. The germline V gene encodes CDR1 SGHTS and CDR2 YDEGEE. The CDR3 DNA reads TGTGCCAGCAGCTTGAGAGGCAGGGGTGCGAAAGGCTACACCTTC. This encodes CASSLRGRGAKGYTF.

The chain recombines TRBV28 with TRBJ1-5; D ambiguous. Trimming pared 8 bases from V and 5 bases from J, leaving 7 bases between. CDR3 length equals 11 residues. CDR1 MDHEN and CDR2 SYDVKM come from the germline V gene. CDR3 sequence (DNA): TGTGCCAGCGGGCTTTATCAGCCCCAGCATTTT. Encoded protein: CASGLYQPQHF.

This clone was observed a few times. This chain joins TRBV6-1 and TRBJ1-1; D not certain. This CDR3 has 14 residues. Per the germline V gene, CDR1 is MNHNS and CDR2 is SASEGT. Trimming removed 1 base at V and 2 bases at J, with 8 bases between. CDR3 bases: TGTGCCAGCAGTGAAGGAGCGGAAAACACTGAAGCTTTCTTT. Amino acids: CASSEGAENTEAFF.

The chain couples TRBV11-1 to TRBJ1-3; possibly TRBD1 for D (5 bases). The length of the CDR3 is 14 residues. Trimming took off 7 bases at V and 0 bases at J, with 10 bases between the two ends. In germline, CDR1 is SGHAT, CDR2 FQDESV (reference sequence). The CDR3 loop reads CASTGGASGNTIYF. DNA of the CDR3: TGTGCCAGCACTGGAGGGGCCTCTGGAAACACCATATATTTT. The complete variable domain, with remaining parts taken from reference TRBV11-1 and TRBJ1-3, reads EAEVAQSPRYKITEKSQAVAFWCDPISGHATLYWYRQILGQGPELLVQFQDESVVDDSQLPKDRFSAERLKGVDSTLKIQPAELGDSAMYLCASTGGASGNTIYFGEGSWLTVV.

V gene TRBV4-2 combines with J gene TRBJ2-3; 12 bases match TRBD2. The V and J ends lost 1 base and 3 bases, in that order; junction bases with no gene match: 8. Germline lookup yields CDR1 LGHNA and CDR2 YNFKEQ. The CDR3 loop spans 18 amino acids. CDR3 bases: TGTGCCAGCAGCCAAGCTCTAGCGGGGGGGCCGAGTACAGATACGCAGTATTTT. This gives the protein CASSQALAGGPSTDTQYF.

The chain uses TRBV5-5 and TRBJ1-3; D is uncertain. This CDR3 is 16 amino acids long. Germline CDR1 SGHKS, CDR2 YYEKEE (reference sequence). Trimming removed 0 bases from V and 0 bases from J, with 10 bases in between. The chain's CDR3 is CASSLERRRSGNTIYF. The CDR3 coding sequence is TGTGCCAGCAGCTTGGAACGGAGGCGCTCTGGAAACACCATATATTTT.

The chain links TRBV9 to TRBJ2-3, with 11 bases lining up with TRBD2. In germline, CDR1 is SGDLS, CDR2 YYNGEE. The CDR3 loop spans 15 amino acids. The ends lost 6 bases at V and 2 bases at J; junction bases unmatched: 5. The CDR3 DNA sequence: TGTGCCAGCACGAGACTAGCGGGGTTCACAGATACGCAGTATTTT. This codes for CASTRLAGFTDTQYF.

The V call is TRBV11-2, the J call TRBJ2-7, with D possibly being TRBD1 (6 bases). This CDR3 spans 16 amino acids. The V gene's germline CDR1 is SGHAT and CDR2 FQNNGV. V lost 0 bases to trimming and J lost 7 bases, with 19 bases between them. This CDR3 is CASSLELTGALREQYF. CDR3 coding DNA: TGTGCCAGCAGCTTAGAGTTGACAGGTGCCCTACGGGAGCAGTACTTC. Looking up the rest from reference TRBV11-2 and TRBJ2-7 gives the full variable domain: EAGVAQSPRYKIIEKRQSVAFWCNPISGHATLYWYQQILGQGPKLLIQFQNNGVVDDSQLPKDRFSAERLKGVDSTLKIQPAKLEDSAVYLCASSLELTGALREQYFGPGTRLTVT.

This chain connects TRBV6-1 to TRBJ2-1; 7 bases fit TRBD1. This CDR3 region has 13 residues. V gave up 4 bases and J gave up 5 bases; unmatched junction bases: 2. Germline CDR1 is MNHNS and CDR2 is SASEGT. The CDR3 bases are TGTGCCAGCAGTGGGGACAGCCACAATGAGCAGTTCTTC. It translates to CASSGDSHNEQFF.

The chain has TRBV4-1 and TRBJ2-1; 10 bases are shared with TRBD2. The length of the CDR3 is 17 residues. Germline trimming cut 3 bases from V and 2 bases from J; bases unmatched to any gene: 7. The germline V gene has CDR1 MGHRA and CDR2 YSYEKL. The CDR3 DNA sequence: TGCGCCAGCAGCCAGGTGGCTAGCGGGAGCCCCTACAATGAGCAGTTCTTC. This gives the protein CASSQVASGSPYNEQFF.

Concerning this clone itself: A much more abundant neighbour one base away suggests this may be a read error. The chain carries TRBV4-3 and TRBJ2-3; TRBD2 might be the D (6 bases). The V gene lost 6 bases and the J gene lost 0 bases, with 7 bases spanning the gap. Germline assignment: CDR1 LGHNA and CDR2 YSLEER. This CDR3 spans 13 amino acids. CDR3: CASSGTSTDTQYF. The CDR3 region has the DNA TGCGCCAGCAGTGGGACTAGCACAGATACGCAGTATTTT.

The V gene is TRBV13, the J gene TRBJ2-7; tentative D call: TRBD1 (5 bases). CDR1 and CDR2 from the germline V gene are PRHDT and FYEKMQ (reference sequence). Trimming removed 5 bases from V and 4 bases from J, with 12 bases in between. The CDR3 loop spans 13 amino acids. CDR3 nucleotide sequence: TGTGCCAGCAGCGCCAATGGGGCTTACGAGCAGTACTTC. Translating gives CASSANGAYEQYF.

The chain's CDR3 is CASRGQRTYTIYF. The CDR3 nucleotides are TGTGCCAGCAGAGGACAGCGGACTTACACCATATATTTT. The chain employs TRBV2 and TRBJ1-3, with D possibly being TRBD1 (6 bases). The CDR3 is 13 amino acids. Germline V gene lookup returns CDR1 SNHLY and CDR2 FYNNEI. Trimming removed 6 bases at V and 8 bases at J, with 14 bases between.